This entry features one T cell receptor beta chain sequence. The antigen is not known. Between the trimmed V and J ends, which lost 4 bases and 6 bases, there was a span of 16 bases. Germline assignment: CDR1 SGHDT and CDR2 YYEEEE. The CDR3 length is 14 residues. Investigators spread the genomic DNA of each subset evenly over several immunoSEQ plates. Some clones are missing from TCRdb's copy, which holds only in-frame ones; the method was immunoSEQ multiplex PCR. This table has 2 million to 3 million clones, more than 85% appearing once. This record belongs to a study of shared clonotypes between healthy human individuals. Findings and caveats of the study: The study generally estimated greater richness for naive than memory subsets.

Sequencing input: naive CD4+ T cells from PBMCs. Sample subset: CD45RA+ positively selected. This TCR came from a man younger than 35 in good health. Some clones in this sample may be carry-over from other donors' samples. The genes are TRBV5-6 and TRBJ1-1, with D unclear. CDR3 protein: CASSPRGPLAEAFF. The CDR3 DNA is TGTGCCAGCAGCCCCCGCGGGCCGCTGGCTGAAGCTTTCTTT.